This T cell receptor beta chain was sequenced for a study of T cells in women clearing cervical HPV infection. A word on this clone: The CDR3 is cut off 3 residues early in the read; its end comes from the germline J gene.

From germline, CDR1 is SGHTA and CDR2 FQGNSA. CDR3 length: 11 residues. Some clones are missing from TCRdb's copy, which holds only in-frame ones; the method was immunoSEQ multiplex PCR. This table holds about 36,000 clones. J is TRBJ1-2 and V is TRBV7-2, with D hard to call. The sequencing sample was made of blood buffy coat. This sequence was found in a woman between 18 and 75 years old with a cervical HPV16 infection that either progressed to CIN3+ or cleared (not recorded which). This CDR3 reads CASSQAGFYTF. The sequenced part of the CDR3 DNA is TGTGCCAGCAGCCAAGCGGGATTC.